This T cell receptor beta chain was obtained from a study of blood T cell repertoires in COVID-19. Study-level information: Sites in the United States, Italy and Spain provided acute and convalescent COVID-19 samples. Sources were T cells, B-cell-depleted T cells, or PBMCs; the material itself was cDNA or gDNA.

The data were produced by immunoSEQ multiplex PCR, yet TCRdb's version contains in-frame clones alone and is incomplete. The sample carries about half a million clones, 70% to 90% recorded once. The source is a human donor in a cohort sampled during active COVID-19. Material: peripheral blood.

CDR3 in DNA: TGTGCCAGCAGCCAGAGGGGCGGGAGGGCCAATGAGCAGTTCTTC. Its protein is CASSQRGGRANEQFF. The V call is TRBV3-1 (or the pseudogene TRBV3-2), the J call TRBJ2-1, with 9 bases lining up with TRBD2. Germline V gene sequence: CDR1 LGHDT, CDR2 YNNKEL (reference sequence). The CDR3 sequence is 15 residues long. The V segment lost 3 bases and the J segment 6 bases; nucleotides outside the gene matches: 6.